This T cell receptor beta chain was sequenced in a study of CD8+CD57+ T cells in acquired aplastic anemia. Study-wide results and limits: Almost 30 CD8+ CDR3 sequences occurred in both the patients and the controls.

By flow cytometry, patients selected for sequencing had shown an expansion of CD8+CD57+ cells. Profiling of TCR beta VDJ combinations and CDR3 sequences used genomic DNA as template. MiXCR, applied by TCRdb to the reads, yields one record per CDR3 protein. The top ten clones hold 35% to 60% of a sample with about 160,000 distinct CDR3 sequences, 71% of them seen once. On this clonotype: Its antigen is undetermined.

The V and J ends lost 3 bases and 3 bases respectively, with 9 bases between them. Germline V gives CDR1 SGHTA, CDR2 FQGNSA. The CDR3 consists of 13 residues. The sample taken for sequencing was sorted CD4+, CD8+, or CD8+CD57+ T cells (not recorded which) from PBMCs. The clonotype originates from a human donor with aplastic anemia. The chain has TRBV7-2 and TRBJ2-7, with D tentatively TRBD1 (6 bases). This CDR3 reads CASSLNRVYEQYF. DNA of the CDR3: TGTGCCAGCAGCTTGAACAGGGTCTACGAGCAGTACTTC.